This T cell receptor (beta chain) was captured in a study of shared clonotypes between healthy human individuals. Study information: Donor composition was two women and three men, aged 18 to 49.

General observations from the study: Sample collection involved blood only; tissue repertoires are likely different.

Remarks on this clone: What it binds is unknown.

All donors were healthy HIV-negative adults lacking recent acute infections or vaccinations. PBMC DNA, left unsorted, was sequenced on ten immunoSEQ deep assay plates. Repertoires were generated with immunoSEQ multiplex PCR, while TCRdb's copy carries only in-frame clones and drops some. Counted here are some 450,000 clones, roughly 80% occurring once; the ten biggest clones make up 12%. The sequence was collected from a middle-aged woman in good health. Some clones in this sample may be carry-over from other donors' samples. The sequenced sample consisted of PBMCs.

CDR3 sequence reads: CASSRRTADRENYEQYF. In DNA, the CDR3 is TGTGCCAGCAGCCGAAGAACTGCCGACAGGGAAAACTACGAGCAGTACTTC. The rearrangement links TRBV4-2 to TRBJ2-7; 7 nucleotides agree with TRBD1. V dropped 4 bases and J dropped 3; count of bases not matched to a gene: 15. The CDR3 contains 17 residues. Germline CDR1 reads LGHNA; CDR2 reads YNFKEQ.